What follows is one T cell receptor (beta chain) and its context. The data stem from a study of identical twins. TCRdb used MiXCR to reprocess the 5' RACE reads, holding one entry per CDR3 protein. The table has 520,000 or so distinct CDR3 sequences, roughly 21% seen once; the top ten hold under 0.95%. This CDR3 is built from 15 residues. Trimming shortened V by 3 bases and J by 4 bases, and 15 bases separated the two germline ends. The germline CDR1 and CDR2 sequences are ENHRY and SYGVKD. These data also featured in a second study, about T cells expressing NK-cell markers.

The sample comprised CD4+ T cells sorted from blood. The TCR comes from a young woman in good health. V is TRBV10-3 and J is TRBJ2-5, with D perhaps given as TRBD1 or TRBD2 (7 bases each). The CDR3 nucleotides read TGTGCCATCAGTGAAGTCCCAGGGGGGGGAGAGACCCAGTACTTC. Translation: CAISEVPGGGETQYF.